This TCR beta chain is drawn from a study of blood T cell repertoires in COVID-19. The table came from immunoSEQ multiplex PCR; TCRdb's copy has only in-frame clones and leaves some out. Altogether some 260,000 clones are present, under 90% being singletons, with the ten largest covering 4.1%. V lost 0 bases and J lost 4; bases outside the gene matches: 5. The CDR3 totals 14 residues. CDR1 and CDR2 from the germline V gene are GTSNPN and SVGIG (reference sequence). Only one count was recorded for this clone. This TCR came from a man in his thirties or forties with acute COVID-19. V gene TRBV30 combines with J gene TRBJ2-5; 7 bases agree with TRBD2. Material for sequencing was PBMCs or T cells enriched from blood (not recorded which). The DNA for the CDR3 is TGTGCCTGGAGTGTTGTTGGGGGGGGAGAGACCCAGTACTTC. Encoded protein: CAWSVVGGGETQYF.